Listed below are T cell receptor beta chains from one sample, sequenced in a study of cytomegalovirus exposure and HLA in healthy donors. Profiled with immunoSEQ multiplex PCR; TCRdb holds only in-frame clones, not every one. This sample has around 92,000 clones, with about four fifths found just once. Sequenced material: PBMCs. The receptor set was obtained from a human donor in good health. Each CDR3 is given with its conserved first and last residue. A D gene is named only where the DNA matches it firmly. Clone size is stated in some rows and not others, as once, few, many or a class when expanded.

j_gene,v_gene,abundance,d_gene,CDR3nt,CDR3aa
TRBJ1-1,TRBV10-2,few,TRBD1,TGCGCCAGCAGTGAGGGACAGGGGGCGATCACTGAAGCTTTCTTT,CASSEGQGAITEAFF
TRBJ1-2,TRBV27,once,NA,TGTGCCAGCAGTCGAACAGGGTGGCTGGACTATGGCTACACCTTC,CASSRTGWLDYGYTF
TRBJ1-2,TRBV29-1,NA,NA,TGCAGCGTCGACAGTCCCACGGAGTTTGGTGGCTACACCTTC,CSVDSPTEFGGYTF
TRBJ1-1,TRBV29-1,NA,TRBD1,TGCAGCGTCGGGGGACAGGGGGTTCTGCGGCGCGAGGGCACTGAAGCTTTCTTT,CSVGGQGVLRREGTEAFF
TRBJ2-2,TRBV6-5,NA,NA,TGTGCCAGCAGGAGGACAGCGAACACCGGGGAGCTGTTTTTT,CASRRTANTGELFF
TRBJ2-3,TRBV6-6,NA,TRBD2,TGTGCCAGCAGTCCAACTAGCGGGGCCACAGATACGCAGTATTTT,CASSPTSGATDTQYF
TRBJ2-1,TRBV7-9,NA,NA,TGTGCCAGCAGCTCCGCGGAGAACCAGTTCTTC,CASSSAENQFF
TRBJ2-3,TRBV5-1,few,TRBD2,TGCGCCAGCAGCCACTCCGCTACTAGCGGCACAGATACGCAGTATTTT,CASSHSATSGTDTQYF
TRBJ1-1,TRBV7-2,NA,NA,TGTGCCAGCAGCTACGGGCGGGGGCCGGAGGGGTTGAACACTGAAGCTTTCTTT,CASSYGRGPEGLNTEAFF
TRBJ2-3,TRBV5-1,NA,TRBD2,TGCGCCAGCAGCGCCGGGGGGGGCGCGGATACGCAGTATTTT,CASSAGGGADTQYF
TRBJ2-7,TRBV6-1,NA,TRBD1,TGTGCCAGCAGTGACAGGGGGACAGGGAACTACGAGCAGTACTTC,CASSDRGTGNYEQYF